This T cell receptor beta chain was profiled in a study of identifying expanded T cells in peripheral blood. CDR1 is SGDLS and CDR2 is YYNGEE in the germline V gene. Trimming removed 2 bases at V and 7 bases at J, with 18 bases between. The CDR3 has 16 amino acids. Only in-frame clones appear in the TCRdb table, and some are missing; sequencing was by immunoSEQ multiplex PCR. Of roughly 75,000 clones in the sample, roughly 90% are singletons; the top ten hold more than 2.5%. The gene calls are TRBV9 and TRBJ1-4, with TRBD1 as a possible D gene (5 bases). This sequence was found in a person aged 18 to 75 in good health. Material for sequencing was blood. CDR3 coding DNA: TGTGCCAGCAGCGTCGGCGAAGGGGCGGTAGGTGAAAAACTGTTTTTT. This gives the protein CASSVGEGAVGEKLFF. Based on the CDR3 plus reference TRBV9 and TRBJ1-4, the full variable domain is DSGVTQTPKHLITATGQRVTLRCSPRSGDLSVYWYQQSLDQGLQFLIQYYNGEERAKGNILERFSAQQFPDLHSELNLSSLELGDSALYFCASSVGEGAVGEKLFFGSGTQLSVL.